This T cell receptor beta chain was retrieved from a study of blood T cells in healthy people across ages. This clonotype was detected a few times. At least 7 million PBMCs were isolated per sample. The CDR3 is made up of 12 amino acids. Germline-derived CDR1 and CDR2 are SGHTA and FQGNSA. V gave up 5 bases and J gave up 9 bases, with 11 bases separating them. Using a J-beta primer mix together with a sample-barcoded 5' primer, a second PCR was run for about 6 to 11 cycles. MiXCR, run by TCRdb on the 5' RACE reads, gives a single entry per CDR3 protein. The data show approximately 800,000 distinct CDR3 sequences, roughly 50% seen once.

The J gene is TRBJ2-1, the V gene TRBV7-2; no reliable D call. The clonotype comes from a middle-aged man in good health. The sample comprised blood. CDR3 amino acids: CASSLHRTEQFF. The CDR3, as DNA: TGTGCCAGCAGCCTCCACCGGACTGAGCAGTTCTTC.